The rows below give T cell receptor beta chains drawn from one sample of a study of T cells after yellow fever vaccination. TCRdb analysed the 5' RACE reads with MiXCR anew, one entry per CDR3 protein. This sample has about 400,000 distinct CDR3 sequences; roughly 11% occur once, and the top ten carry around 19%. This specimen consisted of PBMCs, obtained on the day of the first yellow fever vaccination. These TCRs come from a man between 18 and 29 years old who received the YFV17D yellow fever vaccine. CDR3s include the opening cysteine and the closing phenylalanine or tryptophan. Each record gives: J gene, D gene, clone size, V gene, CDR3 protein, CDR3 DNA. The D gene is left open where the match is weak. The listing skips clone size in some rows; elsewhere it reads once, few, many or a size class.

>TRBJ2-3|TRBD2|few|TRBV28
CASSPHLAGGHTDTQYF
TGTGCCAGCAGTCCACATCTAGCGGGGGGCCACACAGATACGCAGTATTTT
>TRBJ2-3|TRBD1|few|TRBV20-1
CSARTGAFATDTQYF
TGCAGTGCTAGGACAGGGGCATTCGCAACAGATACGCAGTATTTT
>TRBJ2-3|TRBD2|many|TRBV12-3/TRBV12-4
CASSPQALAGDTQYF
TGTGCCAGCAGTCCGCAGGCCCTAGCGGGGGATACGCAGTATTTT
>TRBJ2-1|NA|few|TRBV5-5
CASSLEPIGNEQFF
TGTGCCAGCAGCTTGGAACCAATCGGAAATGAGCAGTTCTTC
>TRBJ1-2|TRBD1|NA|TRBV7-3
CASSSGTGGSGYTF
TGTGCCAGCAGCTCCGGGACAGGGGGCTCTGGCTACACCTTC
>TRBJ1-5|NA|few|TRBV4-3
CASSQDKGGTQPQHF
TGCGCCAGCAGCCAAGATAAGGGGGGGACTCAGCCCCAGCATTTT
>TRBJ1-5|NA|NA|TRBV27
CASSSVGLWGNQPQHF
TGTGCCAGCAGTTCCGTGGGTCTATGGGGCAATCAGCCCCAGCATTTT
>TRBJ2-3|NA|NA|TRBV12-3/TRBV12-4
CASKLLDTDTQYF
TGTGCCAGCAAATTGCTAGATACAGATACGCAGTATTTT
>TRBJ2-7|NA|few|TRBV15
CATSRDLIYEQYF
TGTGCCACCAGCAGAGATCTAATTTACGAGCAGTACTTC
>TRBJ2-3|TRBD2|few|TRBV20-1
CSAPATLAGGTQYF
TGCAGTGCTCCCGCGACGCTAGCGGGGGGTACGCAGTATTTT
>TRBJ2-3|NA|NA|TRBV4-3
CASSQDSRGLSDTQYF
TGCGCCAGCAGCCAAGATTCGAGGGGACTGTCCGATACGCAGTATTTT
>TRBJ1-1|NA|NA|TRBV3-1
CASSQANRVGFF
TGTGCCAGCAGCCAAGCGAACAGGGTGGGTTTCTTT
>TRBJ1-3|NA|NA|TRBV30
CAWSPGTLGNSIYF
TGTGCCTGGAGTCCAGGGACTTTGGGAAACTCCATATATTTT
>TRBJ1-2|NA|NA|TRBV29-1
CSVTDGYGYTF
TGCAGCGTCACAGACGGCTATGGCTACACCTTC
>TRBJ1-1|TRBD1|few|TRBV7-9
CASSSGGGWTEAFF
TGTGCCAGCAGCTCAGGGGGCGGGTGGACTGAAGCTTTCTTT
>TRBJ2-7|NA|few|TRBV2
CASRVTERPYEQYF
TGTGCCAGCAGAGTGACAGAGAGGCCCTACGAGCAGTACTTC
>TRBJ2-3|TRBD2|NA|TRBV7-8
CASSLGWTRGEQDTQYF
TGTGCCAGCAGCTTAGGATGGACGCGGGGGGAGCAAGATACGCAGTATTTT
>TRBJ2-1|NA|NA|TRBV12-3/TRBV12-4
CASSLGRVREQFF
TGTGCCAGCAGTTTAGGCAGGGTACGAGAGCAGTTCTTC
>TRBJ2-5|NA|NA|TRBV20-1
CSASEGGQETQYF
TGCAGTGCTAGTGAAGGGGGCCAAGAGACCCAGTACTTC
>TRBJ1-6|NA|NA|TRBV5-6
CASSSDSSNSPLHF
TGTGCCAGCAGCTCGGACAGTTCGAATTCACCCCTCCACTTT
>TRBJ1-2|NA|NA|TRBV5-1
CASSLQGGSDGYTF
TGCGCCAGCAGCTTGCAGGGTGGATCTGATGGCTACACCTTC
>TRBJ2-5|TRBD2|few|TRBV7-2
CASSWWGGQETQYF
TGTGCCAGCAGCTGGTGGGGGGGACAAGAGACCCAGTACTTC
>TRBJ2-1|NA|few|TRBV12-5
CASGLQGGGLRGNEQFF
TGTGCTAGTGGTCTCCAGGGCGGTGGCCTTAGAGGGAATGAGCAGTTCTTC
>TRBJ1-3|NA|NA|TRBV11-2
CASSLDLGRIGAIYF
TGTGCCAGCAGCTTAGATCTAGGGAGAATTGGCGCCATATATTTT
>TRBJ2-1|NA|NA|TRBV10-3
CAISSGQNNEQFF
TGTGCCATCAGTTCTGGACAGAACAATGAGCAGTTCTTC
>TRBJ2-1|NA|NA|TRBV20-1
CSAEVGPRSYNEQFF
TGCAGTGCAGAAGTGGGACCCAGGTCCTACAATGAGCAGTTCTTC
>TRBJ2-3|NA|few|TRBV7-3
CASSSATRGTSTDTQYF
TGTGCCAGCAGCTCCGCAACCCGGGGGACCAGCACAGATACGCAGTATTTT
>TRBJ2-1|NA|NA|TRBV13
CASSLEAASYNEQFF
TGTGCCAGCAGCTTAGAGGCGGCCTCCTACAATGAGCAGTTCTTC
>TRBJ1-2|NA|many|TRBV5-4
CAVPIVKGSEGYTF
TGTGCCGTCCCTATCGTGAAGGGGTCTGAGGGCTACACCTTC
>TRBJ2-7|TRBD2|NA|TRBV10-3
CAIVAGGMGSYEQYF
TGTGCCATCGTCGCGGGGGGGATGGGCTCCTACGAGCAGTACTTC
>TRBJ2-7|TRBD1|NA|TRBV7-9
CASSLEWDSLKSHEQYF
TGTGCCAGCAGTTTAGAGTGGGACAGCCTTAAGTCCCACGAGCAGTACTTC
>TRBJ2-3|TRBD1|few|TRBV18
CASSPATGGWDTQYF
TGTGCCAGCTCACCAGCAACAGGGGGCTGGGATACGCAGTATTTT
>TRBJ1-3|NA|NA|TRBV2
CASSESSFSGNTIYF
TGTGCCAGCAGTGAATCGTCGTTCTCTGGAAACACCATATATTTT
>TRBJ2-1|TRBD2|few|TRBV24-1
CATSGTSGGPYNEQFF
TGTGCCACCAGTGGGACTAGCGGGGGGCCCTACAATGAGCAGTTCTTC
>TRBJ2-1|NA|few|TRBV5-1
CASSLVTGAYNEQFF
TGCGCCAGCAGCTTGGTAACGGGGGCCTACAATGAGCAGTTCTTC
>TRBJ2-1|TRBD1|few|TRBV6-2/TRBV6-3
CATHNEGARPNEQFF
TGTGCCACACATAATGAGGGGGCTCGACCCAATGAGCAGTTCTTC
>TRBJ2-3|TRBD1|many|TRBV11-2
CASRLTGGEPTRTDTQYF
TGTGCCAGCAGGTTGACAGGGGGCGAACCGACCCGCACAGATACGCAGTATTTT
>TRBJ2-2|NA|few|TRBV7-7
CASSPSITGELFF
TGTGCTAGCAGCCCCTCGATCACCGGGGAGCTGTTTTTT
>TRBJ2-2|TRBD1|NA|TRBV6-2/TRBV6-3
CASSHRQGHTGELFF
TGTGCCAGCAGTCATCGACAGGGGCACACCGGGGAGCTGTTTTTT
>TRBJ1-2|NA|few|TRBV5-1
CASSLTQGGDGYTF
TGCGCCAGCAGCCTCACCCAGGGTGGGGATGGCTACACCTTC
>TRBJ2-7|TRBD1|NA|TRBV10-3
CAINAGTGHYEQYF
TGTGCCATAAATGCCGGGACAGGACATTACGAGCAGTACTTC
>TRBJ2-7|NA|few|TRBV12-3/TRBV12-4
CASNRGESYEQYF
TGTGCCAGCAATAGGGGGGAATCCTACGAGCAGTACTTC
>TRBJ1-2|NA|NA|TRBV6-5
CASSYSRQAGNYGYTF
TGTGCCAGCAGTTACTCGAGACAGGCGGGCAACTATGGCTACACCTTC
>TRBJ1-2|NA|few|TRBV6-1
CASTRAGPRYGYTF
TGTGCCAGCACCAGAGCAGGGCCGCGCTATGGCTACACCTTC
>TRBJ2-1|TRBD2|NA|TRBV7-9
CASSPRASGVSNEQFF
TGTGCCAGCAGCCCCCGGGCTAGCGGGGTCTCCAATGAGCAGTTCTTC
>TRBJ1-2|NA|few|TRBV29-1
CSVFESGYTF
TGCAGCGTTTTCGAGTCTGGCTACACCTTC
>TRBJ2-5|NA|NA|TRBV7-2
CASSLLRLAGEETQYF
TGTGCCAGCAGCTTACTGCGCTTGGCAGGGGAGGAGACCCAGTACTTC
>TRBJ2-2|TRBD2|NA|TRBV7-2
CASSYSGADTGELFF
TGTGCCAGCAGCTATAGCGGGGCAGACACCGGGGAGCTGTTTTTT
>TRBJ2-7|NA|few|TRBV7-9
CASSTPRFGEQYF
TGTGCCAGCAGCACTCCCAGGTTCGGCGAGCAGTACTTC
>TRBJ1-1|TRBD1|many|TRBV12-3/TRBV12-4
CASSRQGVTEAFF
TGTGCCAGCAGCCGACAGGGCGTCACTGAAGCTTTCTTT